The rows below give T cell receptor beta chains drawn from one sample of a study of blood T cell repertoires in COVID-19. Generated by immunoSEQ multiplex PCR, the TCRdb table keeps only in-frame clones and is missing some. Among approximately 27,000 clones listed, about 88% were seen once. The sample comprised peripheral blood. Receptor source: a human donor with acute or convalescent COVID-19. The donor label of this sample is uncertain. The conserved cysteine and the conserved F or W are not part of the CDR3 here. Each record gives: V gene, J gene, CDR3 protein.

v_gene: TRBV5-1; j_gene: TRBJ1-2; CDR3aa: ASSLVDRYYGYT
v_gene: TRBV24-1; j_gene: TRBJ2-5; CDR3aa: ATSEGGQGGETQY
v_gene: TRBV7-2; j_gene: TRBJ2-5; CDR3aa: ASSPRNRRGLAGQETQY
v_gene: TRBV7-6; j_gene: TRBJ1-1; CDR3aa: ASGPRAGGMNTEAF
v_gene: TRBV6-5; j_gene: TRBJ2-7; CDR3aa: ATALTRNYEQY
v_gene: TRBV27; j_gene: TRBJ1-3; CDR3aa: ASRNAAEGNTIY
v_gene: TRBV30; j_gene: TRBJ1-5; CDR3aa: AWEPRTGVRQPQH
v_gene: TRBV6-5; j_gene: TRBJ1-6; CDR3aa: ASSYSYLGTNSPLH
v_gene: TRBV11-2; j_gene: TRBJ2-6; CDR3aa: ASGSGQGRSGANVLT
v_gene: TRBV19; j_gene: TRBJ2-7; CDR3aa: ASRDAGTGPYEQY
v_gene: TRBV7-6; j_gene: TRBJ2-7; CDR3aa: ASNRDSWQY
v_gene: TRBV7-7; j_gene: TRBJ2-5; CDR3aa: ASSLAGAGGETQY
v_gene: TRBV7-2; j_gene: TRBJ2-2; CDR3aa: ASSSAGRTGELF
v_gene: TRBV4-2; j_gene: TRBJ2-1; CDR3aa: ASSQGGLADIEQF
v_gene: TRBV6-6; j_gene: TRBJ2-3; CDR3aa: ATLGAGGPSTDTQY
v_gene: TRBV2; j_gene: TRBJ1-4; CDR3aa: ASSEVGTENEKLF
v_gene: TRBV24-1; j_gene: TRBJ2-1; CDR3aa: ATSDLPSGGATNEQF
v_gene: TRBV9; j_gene: TRBJ2-3; CDR3aa: ASSAPGLAVSDTQY
v_gene: TRBV9; j_gene: TRBJ2-5; CDR3aa: ASSVGTRETQY
v_gene: TRBV6-5; j_gene: TRBJ2-7; CDR3aa: ASMQDSYEQY
v_gene: TRBV24-1; j_gene: TRBJ1-5; CDR3aa: ATSDATGQGVFWYQPQH
v_gene: TRBV4-1; j_gene: TRBJ1-2; CDR3aa: ASRGQGQGVGVRYGYT
v_gene: TRBV5-4; j_gene: TRBJ2-1; CDR3aa: ASSLMTRSYNEQF
v_gene: TRBV3-1/TRBV3-2; j_gene: TRBJ2-3; CDR3aa: ASSQVFTGTDTQY
v_gene: TRBV6-5; j_gene: TRBJ2-3; CDR3aa: ASTRGGGTDTQY
v_gene: TRBV27; j_gene: TRBJ1-6; CDR3aa: ASSLRGSYNSPLH
v_gene: TRBV13; j_gene: TRBJ1-2; CDR3aa: ASSSSTLIQGSNYGYT
v_gene: TRBV11-2; j_gene: TRBJ2-3; CDR3aa: ASSFFSGTGTDTQY
v_gene: TRBV28; j_gene: TRBJ1-5; CDR3aa: ASSLPRGSSQPQH
v_gene: TRBV6-2/TRBV6-3; j_gene: TRBJ2-1; CDR3aa: ASSYRRGGEQF
v_gene: TRBV7-2; j_gene: TRBJ2-1; CDR3aa: ASSLARGQGHYNEQF
v_gene: TRBV3-1/TRBV3-2; j_gene: TRBJ2-1; CDR3aa: ASSQDTGGWNEQF
v_gene: TRBV27; j_gene: TRBJ1-2; CDR3aa: ASSLTGHSYGYT
v_gene: TRBV27; j_gene: TRBJ2-1; CDR3aa: ASSPINRESEQF
v_gene: TRBV10-3; j_gene: TRBJ2-2; CDR3aa: AISGGQGNTGELF
v_gene: TRBV9; j_gene: TRBJ1-6; CDR3aa: ASRDDTGIHSPLH
v_gene: TRBV7-9; j_gene: TRBJ2-1; CDR3aa: ASSSLQGTSGSRQF
v_gene: TRBV27; j_gene: TRBJ2-7; CDR3aa: ASSRYGRTSGRYEQY
v_gene: TRBV14; j_gene: TRBJ2-1; CDR3aa: ASSQVGGQYNEQF
v_gene: TRBV11-2; j_gene: TRBJ2-2; CDR3aa: ASSWTSGRTGGELF
v_gene: TRBV29-1; j_gene: TRBJ2-1; CDR3aa: SVATTGVWTEQF
v_gene: TRBV11-2; j_gene: TRBJ2-3; CDR3aa: ASSLLSTDTQY
v_gene: TRBV4-3; j_gene: TRBJ1-3; CDR3aa: ASSPTRTGSGNTIY
v_gene: TRBV18; j_gene: TRBJ2-1; CDR3aa: ASSEQGDNEQF
v_gene: TRBV5-1; j_gene: TRBJ2-5; CDR3aa: ASSLGARRGETQY
v_gene: TRBV30; j_gene: TRBJ2-2; CDR3aa: AWIPTNTGELF
v_gene: TRBV10-1; j_gene: TRBJ2-2; CDR3aa: ASSDFGGNTGELF
v_gene: TRBV6-5; j_gene: TRBJ1-5; CDR3aa: ASSPTGGGQPQH
v_gene: TRBV5-1; j_gene: TRBJ2-7; CDR3aa: ASSLDTFYEQY
v_gene: TRBV2; j_gene: TRBJ2-7; CDR3aa: ASRTAGGPFHEQY
v_gene: TRBV5-1; j_gene: TRBJ2-3; CDR3aa: ASSSGEGTDTQY
v_gene: TRBV7-8; j_gene: TRBJ1-1; CDR3aa: ASSAQGQKNTEAF
v_gene: TRBV7-2; j_gene: TRBJ2-7; CDR3aa: ASSKPGQHYEQY
v_gene: TRBV27; j_gene: TRBJ2-7; CDR3aa: ASTSHNRGRLYEQY
v_gene: TRBV5-1; j_gene: TRBJ1-1; CDR3aa: ASSTGSRNTEAF
v_gene: TRBV19; j_gene: TRBJ1-5; CDR3aa: ASSSTRGGGNQPQH
v_gene: TRBV7-2; j_gene: TRBJ2-1; CDR3aa: ASSLAAGGYNEQF
v_gene: TRBV6-5; j_gene: TRBJ1-2; CDR3aa: ASRRDRDGYT
v_gene: TRBV11-3; j_gene: TRBJ2-1; CDR3aa: ASSLTRGNEQF